The T cell receptor beta chain under discussion was sequenced for a study of CD8 T cells in Susac syndrome. Study-wide results and caveats: The relatively small number of individuals in the TCR sequencing and HLA analysis was acknowledged by the study.

Points on this clonotype: Its antigen is not identified.

Germline V CDR1 and CDR2: DFQATT, SNEGSKA (reference sequence). The CDR3 spans 11 residues. V lost 5 bases and J lost 4, with 9 bases in between. An input of roughly 0.5 to 1 ug of RNA was subjected to reverse transcription using random hexamers. Amplification of TCR beta CDR3 across 54 Vbeta and 13 Jbeta was performed with immunoSEQ multiplex PCR. TCRdb re-called the immunoSEQ multiplex PCR reads with MiXCR, one entry per CDR3 protein. The sample holds 200,000 or so distinct CDR3 sequences; roughly 96% are singletons and the top ten take approximately 0.097%. In the multiple sclerosis control group, patients were treatment-naive and had stable or active relapsing-remitting disease. Isolation of CD8+ and CD4+ T cells was performed negatively, whereas enrichment of TEMRA cells was done by FACS.

This chain uses TRBV20-1 with TRBJ2-7; TRBD2 might be the D (5 bases). Sequencing was done on a sample of CD4+ T cells from PBMCs. The origin of this receptor is a human donor with multiple sclerosis. In DNA form, the CDR3 reads TGCAGTGCTCGTCCGGGGTACGAGCAGTACTTC. Translating gives CSARPGYEQYF.